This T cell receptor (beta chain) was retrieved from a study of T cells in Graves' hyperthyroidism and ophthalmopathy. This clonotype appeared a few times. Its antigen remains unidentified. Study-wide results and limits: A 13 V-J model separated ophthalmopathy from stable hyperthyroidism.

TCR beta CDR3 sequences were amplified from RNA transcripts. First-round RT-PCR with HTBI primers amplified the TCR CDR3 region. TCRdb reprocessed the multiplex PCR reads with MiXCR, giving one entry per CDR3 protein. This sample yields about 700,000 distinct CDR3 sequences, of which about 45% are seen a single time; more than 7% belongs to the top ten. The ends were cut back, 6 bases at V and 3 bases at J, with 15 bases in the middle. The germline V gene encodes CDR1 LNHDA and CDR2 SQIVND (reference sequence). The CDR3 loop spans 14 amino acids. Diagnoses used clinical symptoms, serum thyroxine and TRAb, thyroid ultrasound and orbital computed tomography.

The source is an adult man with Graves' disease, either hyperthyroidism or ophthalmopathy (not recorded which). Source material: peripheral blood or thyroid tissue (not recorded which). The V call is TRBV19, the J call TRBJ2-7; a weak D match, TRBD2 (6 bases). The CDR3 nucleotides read TGTGCCAGTAGCCCACTCCAGGGACTCTACGAGCAGTACTTC. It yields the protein CASSPLQGLYEQYF.